The 28 T cell receptor beta chains reported below all come from one sample, sequenced in a study of response to subunit inactivated influenza vaccine. TCRdb processed the RT-PCR reads anew with MiXCR; each CDR3 protein has one entry. The data show 500,000 to 600,000 distinct CDR3 sequences, 12% seen once. The sequenced sample was PBMCs from blood, obtained on the day of vaccination. All receptors derive from a man aged 50 to 60 who received an inactivated influenza vaccine.

This clonotype was detected only a few times. The chain combines TRBV20-1 with TRBJ1-2, with D possibly being TRBD1 (6 bases). Germline V gives CDR1 DFQATT, CDR2 SNEGSKA (reference sequence). The CDR3 totals 13 residues. V gave up 3 bases and J gave up 0 bases, with 8 bases separating them. DNA for the CDR3: TGCAGTGCTAGTGGACAGACTAACTATGGCTACACCTTC. This translates into CSASGQTNYGYTF.

This clonotype was observed a few times. V usage is TRBV7-8 and J usage is TRBJ2-1, with TRBD2 matching 8 bases. CDR1 and CDR2 from the germline V gene are SGHVS and FQNEAQ. CDR3 length: 16 residues. J lost 9 bases, V lost 5 bases, and 15 bases had no gene match. The CDR3 bases are TGTGCCAGCAGCCAGGCCCTTCTGGCGGGGGGTGGTGAGCAGTTCTTC. It codes for CASSQALLAGGGEQFF. Filled out from reference TRBV7-8 and TRBJ2-1, the complete variable domain reads GAGVSQSPRYKVAKRGQDVALRCDPISGHVSLFWYQQALGQGPEFLTYFQNEAQLDKSGLPSDRFFAERPEGSVSTLKIQRTQQEDSAVYLCASSQALLAGGGEQFFGPGTRLTVL.

This clonotype has more than one count but fewer than ten. This sequence joins TRBV4-1 and TRBJ2-7; 9 bases match TRBD1. This CDR3 spans 16 amino acids. The germline V gene has CDR1 MGHRA and CDR2 YSYEKL. Trimming removed 1 base from V and 6 bases from J; junction bases left unmatched: 10. CDR3 residues: CASSQVSGTGNVEQYF. The CDR3 nucleotides read TGCGCCAGCAGCCAAGTTTCCGGGACAGGGAACGTCGAGCAGTACTTC.

This clonotype was observed a few times. The chain employs TRBV28 and TRBJ2-3; D may be TRBD2 (5 bases). Trimming removed 4 bases at V and 0 bases at J, with 14 bases between. Germline values: CDR1 MDHEN, CDR2 SYDVKM. The CDR3 covers 16 residues. The CDR3 nucleotides read TGTGCCAGCAGTTCCCCTAGCCGGGAAAGCACAGATACGCAGTATTTT. Encoded protein: CASSSPSRESTDTQYF.

This chain uses TRBV5-1 with TRBJ2-7, with a weak D call TRBD1 (6 bases). Germline-derived CDR1 and CDR2 are SGHRS and YFSETQ. The germline V and J ends were trimmed by 6 bases and 2 bases, with 15 bases remaining between them. The CDR3 sequence is 14 residues long. DNA for the CDR3: TGCGCCAGCACCAAAGGGGACATCGCCTACGAGCAGTACTTC. This gives the protein CASTKGDIAYEQYF. The entire variable domain, with the rest obtained from reference TRBV5-1 and TRBJ2-7, is as follows: KAGVTQTPRYLIKTRGQQVTLSCSPISGHRSVSWYQQTPGQGLQFLFEYFSETQRNKGNFPGRFSGRQFSNSRSEMNVSTLELGDSALYLCASTKGDIAYEQYFGPGTRLTVT.

This clonotype showed up just a few times. The chain recombines TRBV6-5 with TRBJ1-5; no definite D call. V lost 0 bases and J 3 bases, leaving 9 bases between the germline ends. The CDR3 has 15 amino acids. Germline assignment: CDR1 MNHEY and CDR2 SVGAGI. DNA of the CDR3: TGTGCCAGCAGTTACTCATCAGGCCCCAATCAGCCCCAGCATTTT. As protein: CASSYSSGPNQPQHF.

V and J are TRBV2 and TRBJ2-5, with 7 bases fitting TRBD1. Trimming removed 6 bases from V and 3 bases from J; junction bases left unmatched: 10. The V gene's germline CDR1 is SNHLY and CDR2 FYNNEI. This CDR3 has 15 residues. The CDR3 sequence: CASSSKTGWKETQYF. The CDR3 bases are TGTGCCAGCAGCTCTAAGACAGGGTGGAAAGAGACCCAGTACTTC.

This clonotype was counted only a few times. The genes are TRBV20-1 and TRBJ2-7, with D maybe TRBD2 (6 bases). The V end lost 5 bases, the J end lost 5 bases, and 19 bases lay between the germline ends. The V gene's germline CDR1 is DFQATT and CDR2 SNEGSKA (reference sequence). The CDR3 covers 14 residues. CDR3 in amino acids: CSARRGGLLDEQYF. In nucleotides, the CDR3 is TGCAGTGCTCGTCGGGGAGGATTACTGGACGAGCAGTACTTC.

The chain combines TRBV6-5 with TRBJ1-5; D is possibly TRBD1 (5 bases). The germline V gene encodes CDR1 MNHEY and CDR2 SVGAGI. V lost 0 bases, J lost 9 bases, and 12 bases lay in between. The CDR3 length is 14 residues. CDR3 coding DNA: TGTGCCAGCAGTTACTCGGTGGGGAGGGGGCCCCAGCATTTT. It specifies CASSYSVGRGPQHF.

This clonotype was observed a few times. The V and J genes are TRBV7-9 and TRBJ2-7, with D possibly called TRBD1 or TRBD2 (5 bases each). Germline values: CDR1 SEHNR, CDR2 FQNEAQ (reference sequence). This CDR3 is 14 amino acids long. V lost 1 base, J lost 6 bases, and 13 bases lay in between. CDR3 nucleotide sequence: TGTGCCAGCAGCTTAGTCGAGGGGCTAGGCGAGCAGTACTTC. It is translated as CASSLVEGLGEQYF. The full variable domain, its missing parts supplied by reference TRBV7-9 and TRBJ2-7, is DTGVSQNPRHKITKRGQNVTFRCDPISEHNRLYWYRQTLGQGPEFLTYFQNEAQLEKSRLLSDRFSAERPKGSFSTLEIQRTEQGDSAMYLCASSLVEGLGEQYFGPGTRLTVT.

In this sample, this clonotype turned up many times. J is TRBJ2-5 and V is TRBV5-1, with a weak D call TRBD1 (5 bases). Trimming left V 0 bases short and J 4 bases short, with 10 bases between. This CDR3 is 14 amino acids long. CDR1 and CDR2 from the germline V gene are SGHRS and YFSETQ. The CDR3 protein is CASSLVGHGETQYF. CDR3 coding DNA: TGCGCCAGCAGCTTGGTTGGACACGGAGAGACCCAGTACTTC. Full variable domain (rest looked up from reference TRBV5-1 and TRBJ2-5): KAGVTQTPRYLIKTRGQQVTLSCSPISGHRSVSWYQQTPGQGLQFLFEYFSETQRNKGNFPGRFSGRQFSNSRSEMNVSTLELGDSALYLCASSLVGHGETQYFGPGTRLLVL.

The chain joins TRBV20-1 to TRBJ1-2, with 7 nucleotides matching TRBD1. CDR1 and CDR2 (germline): DFQATT, SNEGSKA (reference sequence). The CDR3 runs to 14 residues. The junction had 3 bases not matched to a gene; V was cut back by 1 base and J by 1 base. The CDR3 spells CSARGQGGNYGYTF. The CDR3, as DNA: TGCAGTGCTAGAGGACAGGGAGGTAACTATGGCTACACCTTC.

This clonotype has just a few counts. V gene TRBV29-1 combines with J gene TRBJ1-1, with D hard to call. V gave up 4 bases and J gave up 1 base, with 7 bases separating them. CDR3 length: 12 amino acids. Germline V gene data show CDR1 as SQVTM and CDR2 as ANQGSEA. The CDR3 here is CSVGHENTEAFF. The CDR3 nucleotides read TGCAGCGTTGGACACGAGAACACTGAAGCTTTCTTT.

As for this clonotype: One end of the junction fails to match germline, which may point to a read error. V usage is TRBV20-1 and J usage is TRBJ2-1; 10 nucleotides line up with TRBD2. The CDR3 runs 17 residues. Germline V gives CDR1 DFQATT, CDR2 SNEGSKA (reference sequence). The CDR3 region has the DNA TGCTGTGCTAGTCGGCACCTCGGGGGACTAGCGTACAATGAGCAGTTCTTC. Encoded protein: CCASRHLGGLAYNEQFF.

V gene TRBV21-1 combines with J gene TRBJ2-7; the table assigns TRBD1, which was not confirmed against the DNA. TRBV21-1 is described as a pseudogene. The CDR3 runs to 15 residues. Here the CDR3 DNA reads TGTGCCAGCAGCAACCGGGCTCCGAGCTCCTACGAGCAGTACTTC. Encoded protein: CASSNRAPSSYEQYF.

The J gene is TRBJ1-5, the V gene TRBV4-3; D is uncertain. The CDR3 has 17 amino acids. Trimming pared 1 base from V and 0 bases from J, leaving 13 bases between. Germline assignment: CDR1 LGHNA and CDR2 YSLEER. The CDR3 here is CASSQAHGVYSNQPQHF. CDR3 DNA sequence: TGCGCCAGCAGCCAAGCCCACGGGGTATATAGCAATCAGCCCCAGCATTTT.

This clonotype was recorded a few times. The rearrangement joins TRBV6-1 to TRBJ2-6; TRBD1 aligns across 8 bases. J gave up 11 bases and V 6 bases, and 12 bases lay outside the gene matches. CDR3 size: 15 residues. Germline V gene data show CDR1 as MNHNS and CDR2 as SASEGT. The CDR3 here is CASSPPGGLYHVLTF. CDR3 sequence (DNA): TGTGCCAGCAGCCCCCCAGGGGGCTTATATCACGTCCTGACTTTC.

This clonotype was found a few times. The chain uses TRBV5-1 and TRBJ2-3; 10 bases line up with TRBD2. This CDR3 has 16 residues. Germline V CDR1 and CDR2: SGHRS, YFSETQ. Germline trimming cut 4 bases from V and 5 bases from J; bases unmatched to any gene: 10. The DNA of the CDR3 is TGCGCCAGCAGCCCCGGGTCTAGCGGGAGTATAGATACGCAGTATTTT. Residues: CASSPGSSGSIDTQYF.

The CDR3 DNA reads TGTGCCAGCAGACTCCGTAGCGGGAGATCCTACAATGAGCAGTTCTTC. Amino acids: CASRLRSGRSYNEQFF. The gene calls are TRBV6-2 or TRBV6-3 and TRBJ2-1; 9 bases match TRBD2. With 6 bases clipped from V and 1 base from J, the junction kept 7 bases outside the gene matches. CDR1 MNHEY and CDR2 SVGEGT come from the germline V gene. The CDR3 is made up of 16 amino acids.

This clonotype occurred many times. This chain uses TRBV29-1 with TRBJ2-1, with D hard to call. CDR3 size: 13 residues. Trimming removed 4 bases at V and 8 bases at J, with 15 bases between. Germline V lookup: CDR1 SQVTM, CDR2 ANQGSEA. The CDR3 nucleotides read TGCAGCGTTGCGACGGGCGTGTGGGATGAGCAGTTCTTC. Amino acid sequence: CSVATGVWDEQFF.

Only a few counts were recorded for this clonotype. J is TRBJ1-2 and V is TRBV12-3 or TRBV12-4; weak D call: TRBD1 (5 bases). V lost 5 bases, J lost 6 bases, and 25 bases lay in between. The length of the CDR3 is 17 residues. This CDR3 reads CASSHGGLTWRSNGYTF. CDR3 nucleotides: TGTGCCAGCAGTCACGGGGGACTTACCTGGCGTTCAAATGGCTACACCTTC.

This clonotype was counted between two and nine times. V gene TRBV3-1 combines with J gene TRBJ2-5, with 13 bases matching TRBD2. The V segment lost 2 bases and the J segment 3 bases; nucleotides outside the gene matches: 6. Germline CDR1 reads LGHDT; CDR2 reads YNNKEL (reference sequence). The CDR3 is 17 residues long. CDR3 in DNA: TGTGCCAGCAGCCAACCTCAAGGGACTAGCGGGAAAGAGACCCAGTACTTC. Encoded protein: CASSQPQGTSGKETQYF.

The rearrangement links TRBV4-2 to TRBJ1-3; D remains ambiguous. V lost 1 base and J lost 0, with 4 bases in between. Per germline, CDR1 LGHNA and CDR2 YNFKEQ. The CDR3 is 14 amino acids. CDR3 amino acids: CASSQGVSGNTIYF. Written as DNA, the CDR3 is TGTGCCAGCAGCCAAGGGGTCTCTGGAAACACCATATATTTT.

The chain combines TRBV20-1 with TRBJ2-3; D is unresolved. CDR1 and CDR2 from the germline V gene are DFQATT and SNEGSKA (reference sequence). There are 13 residues in the CDR3. Trimming pared 3 bases from V and 11 bases from J, leaving 18 bases between. The CDR3 sequence is CSASHPGPRGQYF. In nucleotides, the CDR3 is TGCAGTGCTAGCCACCCGGGCCCCCGTGGGCAGTATTTT.

The CDR3 loop reads CASSLVPAGVQETQYF. The CDR3, as DNA: TGCGCCAGCAGCTTGGTTCCGGCGGGCGTCCAAGAGACCCAGTACTTC. The chain couples TRBV5-1 to TRBJ2-5; TRBD2 might be the D (5 bases). The CDR3 is 16 amino acids. CDR1 and CDR2 (germline): SGHRS, YFSETQ. V lost 0 bases to trimming and J lost 1 base, with 13 bases between them.

The table lists this clonotype with a few counts. The V call is TRBV15, the J call TRBJ1-6; D is undetermined. Germline V gene sequence: CDR1 LNHNV, CDR2 YYDKDF (reference sequence). V was pared by 0 bases and J by 10 bases, with 7 bases between. This CDR3 is built from 13 residues. The CDR3 nucleotides read TGTGCCACCAGCAGAGATCTTGGATCACCCCTCCACTTT. Protein: CATSRDLGSPLHF.

This chain joins TRBV11-1 and TRBJ2-1; TRBD2 matches 7 bases. Germline-derived CDR1 and CDR2 are SGHAT and FQDESV (reference sequence). The trim removed 5 bases at V and 10 bases at J, leaving 26 bases unmatched. CDR3 size: 19 residues. Here the CDR3 reads CASSLGLARGAKKGGEQFF. In DNA, the CDR3 is TGTGCCAGCAGCCTCGGGTTGGCCCGAGGAGCGAAAAAGGGAGGGGAGCAGTTCTTC.

The rearrangement links TRBV18 to TRBJ2-7; TRBD1 matches 7 bases. The CDR3 is made up of 13 amino acids. The V gene end was trimmed by 5 bases and the J gene end by 0 bases; junction bases not matched to a gene: 1. CDR1 and CDR2 (germline): KGHSH, LQKENI. The CDR3 bases are TGTGCCAGCTCAGGGGACAGCTCCTACGAGCAGTACTTC. Translation: CASSGDSSYEQYF.